This T cell receptor beta chain was profiled in a study of OX40 agonist ivuxolimab in advanced cancers. Study as a whole: Enrolled patients in dose escalation had cancers that were hepatocellular carcinoma, melanoma, renal cell or head and neck cancer. Earlier treatment with anti-PD-1, anti-PD-L1 or anti-CTLA-4 was permitted, and approximately 38% had received some.

Study observations and caveats: Averaging showed that CD8+ T cells had more expanded clones than CD4+ did.

Measured with immunoSEQ multiplex PCR; TCRdb has only the in-frame clones, and not every one. This sample carries approximately 20,000 clones, about 86% of them seen once, and the ten largest clones take approximately 15%. Concerning this clone: Its antigen is not identified.

The length of the CDR3 is 12 residues. The germline gives CDR1 MDHEN, CDR2 SYDVKM. The V gene end was trimmed by 9 bases and the J gene end by 5 bases; junction bases not matched to a gene: 5. The sample consisted of CD4+ or CD8+ T cells sorted from blood, taken in a trial of the OX40 agonist ivuxolimab. This sequence was found in an adult with an advanced solid tumor such as melanoma, head and neck, liver or kidney cancer. The chain joins TRBV28 to TRBJ2-3, with 7 bases fitting TRBD1. In nucleotides, the CDR3 is TGTGCCAGTAAGACAGGGAGAGATACGCAGTATTTT. It yields the protein CASKTGRDTQYF.